The clone carrying this T cell receptor beta chain was seen only a few times. The CDR3 is 12 amino acids. Looked up from germline, CDR1 is SQVTM and CDR2 is ANQGSEA. V was pared by 6 bases and J by 6 bases, with 14 bases between. PBMCs were collected from an approximately 9 ml volume of fresh peripheral blood. Researchers took RNA transcripts and amplified the TCR beta CDR3 regions from them. In the first-round RT-PCR of the TCR CDR3, the HTBI primer set was used. Using its own MiXCR run on the multiplex PCR reads, TCRdb lists one record per CDR3 protein. The sample gives about 640,000 distinct CDR3 sequences, around 20% of which show up once; 30% to 40% is in the top ten. This entry belongs to a study of T cells in Graves' hyperthyroidism and ophthalmopathy.

The sequence derives from a man aged 30-40 years with Graves' ophthalmopathy. Input material: blood. This sequence joins TRBV29-1 and TRBJ1-1, with D perhaps matching TRBD1 (6 bases). CDR3 nucleotide sequence: TGCAGCGTCCTCGTTGGGGGGCCTGAAGCTTTCTTT. Translating it yields CSVLVGGPEAFF.